Listed below are T cell receptor beta chains from one sample, sequenced in a study of shared clonotypes between healthy human individuals. The assay was immunoSEQ multiplex PCR, and TCRdb's table has in-frame clones only and misses some. In the table there are about 100,000 clones, around 68% of which are singletons. The sample comprised memory CD8+ T cells sorted from blood. The receptor set was obtained from a young man in good health. The CDR3 runs from the conserved cysteine through the conserved F or W. D genes are given only for firm matches. For some rows the clone size is stated as once, few or many, or as a class when expanded; others skip it.

clone size | D gene | J gene | V gene | CDR3 DNA | CDR3 protein
few | - | TRBJ1-1 | TRBV27 | TGTGCCAGCAGTCCCGGAGGCATGGAGGGCACTGAAGCTTTCTTT | CASSPGGMEGTEAFF
- | - | TRBJ2-7 | TRBV27 | TGTGCCAGCAGAGATACAGGGAGCTCCTACGAGCAGTACTTC | CASRDTGSSYEQYF
- | TRBD2 | TRBJ2-1 | TRBV9 | TGTGCCAGCAGCACCATAGGAGCGGGGGGGTCCCCTTACAATGAGCAGTTCTTC | CASSTIGAGGSPYNEQFF
once | - | TRBJ2-7 | TRBV2 | TGTGCCAGCAGGGGACTTAATTACTACGAGCAGTACTTC | CASRGLNYYEQYF
- | TRBD1 | TRBJ2-6 | TRBV13 | TGTGCCAGCAGCTTAGCCGTAGGGGGCGCTGGGGCCAACGTCCTGACTTTC | CASSLAVGGAGANVLTF
- | - | TRBJ2-7 | TRBV7-1 | TGTGCCAGCAGCTTCTCGGGAGCGGGCGAGCAGTACTTC | CASSFSGAGEQYF
- | TRBD2 | TRBJ2-4 | TRBV6-5 | TGTGCCAGCAGCCCGGGGACTAGTAGTGACATTCAGTACTTC | CASSPGTSSDIQYF
once | - | TRBJ1-4 | TRBV2 | TGTGCCAGCAGTGGTCTAGGGTATGAAAAACTGTTTTTT | CASSGLGYEKLFF
few | TRBD2 | TRBJ2-1 | TRBV28 | TGTGCCATCTCACTAGCGGGAGCTCTCAATGAGCAGTTCTTC | CAISLAGALNEQFF
- | TRBD1 | TRBJ1-5 | TRBV28 | TGTGCCAGCAGTTTTCGACAGGGGAGCAATCAGCCCCAGCATTTT | CASSFRQGSNQPQHF
- | TRBD2 | TRBJ2-7 | TRBV5-5 | TGTGCCAGCAGCCGATTTCGGGAGGGAGTTAGCGAGCAGTACTTC | CASSRFREGVSEQYF
- | TRBD2 | TRBJ2-5 | TRBV28 | TGTGCCAGCAGGACCGAACCGAGGACTAGCGGGTACCAAGAGACCCAGTACTTC | CASRTEPRTSGYQETQYF
- | TRBD2 | TRBJ2-7 | TRBV28 | TGTGCCAGCAGTTTAACTCTAGCGGGAATATTCTCCTACGAGCAGTACTTC | CASSLTLAGIFSYEQYF
few | - | TRBJ2-5 | TRBV7-9 | TGTGCCAGCAGCCAGGGGGAGACCCAGTACTTC | CASSQGETQYF
- | - | TRBJ2-1 | TRBV7-2 | TGTGCCAGCAGCTTAAAGGTGAGGTACAATGAGCAGTTCTTC | CASSLKVRYNEQFF
once | TRBD1 | TRBJ1-5 | TRBV7-9 | TGTGCCAGCAGCTATACCCGTTCGGACAGGGGTGGCAATCAGCCCCAGCATTTT | CASSYTRSDRGGNQPQHF
- | - | TRBJ2-7 | TRBV29-1 | TGCAGCGTTAGGGACTTCTTATCCTACGAGCAGTACTTC | CSVRDFLSYEQYF